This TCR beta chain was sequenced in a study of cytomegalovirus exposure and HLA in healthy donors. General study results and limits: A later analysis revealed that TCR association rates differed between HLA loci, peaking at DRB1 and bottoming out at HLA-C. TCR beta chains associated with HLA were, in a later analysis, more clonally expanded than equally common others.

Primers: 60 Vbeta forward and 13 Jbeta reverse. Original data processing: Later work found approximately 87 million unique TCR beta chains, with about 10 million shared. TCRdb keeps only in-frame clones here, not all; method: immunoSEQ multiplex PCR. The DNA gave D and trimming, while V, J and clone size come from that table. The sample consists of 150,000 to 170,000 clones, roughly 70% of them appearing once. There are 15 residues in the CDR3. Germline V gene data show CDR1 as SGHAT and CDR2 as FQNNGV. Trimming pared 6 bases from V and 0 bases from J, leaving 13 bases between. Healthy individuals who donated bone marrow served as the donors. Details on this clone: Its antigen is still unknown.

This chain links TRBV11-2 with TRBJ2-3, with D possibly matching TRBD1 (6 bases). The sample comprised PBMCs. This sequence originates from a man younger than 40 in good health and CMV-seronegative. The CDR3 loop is CASRTGTISTDTQYF. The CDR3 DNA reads TGTGCCAGCAGAACCGGGACAATAAGCACAGATACGCAGTATTTT.